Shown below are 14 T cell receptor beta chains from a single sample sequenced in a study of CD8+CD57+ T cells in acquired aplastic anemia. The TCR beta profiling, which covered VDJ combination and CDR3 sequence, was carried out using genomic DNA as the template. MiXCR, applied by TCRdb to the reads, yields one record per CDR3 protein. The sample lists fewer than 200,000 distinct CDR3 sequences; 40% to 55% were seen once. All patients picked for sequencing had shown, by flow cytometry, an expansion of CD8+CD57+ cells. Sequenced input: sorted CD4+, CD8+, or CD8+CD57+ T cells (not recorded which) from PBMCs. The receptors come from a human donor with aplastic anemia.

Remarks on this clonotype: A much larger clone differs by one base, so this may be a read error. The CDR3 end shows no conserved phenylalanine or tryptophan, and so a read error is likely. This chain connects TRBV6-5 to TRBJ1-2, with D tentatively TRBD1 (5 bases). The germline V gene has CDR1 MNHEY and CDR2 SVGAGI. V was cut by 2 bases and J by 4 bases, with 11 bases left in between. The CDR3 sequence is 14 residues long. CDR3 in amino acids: CASSYGHSSYGYTL. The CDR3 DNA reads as TGTGCCAGCAGTTACGGACATTCTTCCTATGGCTACACCCTC.

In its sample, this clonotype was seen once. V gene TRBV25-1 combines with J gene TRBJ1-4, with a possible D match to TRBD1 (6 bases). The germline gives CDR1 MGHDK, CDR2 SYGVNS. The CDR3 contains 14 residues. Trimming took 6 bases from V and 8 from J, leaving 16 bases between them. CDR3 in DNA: TGTGCCAGCAGAAAACACGGGGGGGCCGAAAAACTGTTTTTT. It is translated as CASRKHGGAEKLFF. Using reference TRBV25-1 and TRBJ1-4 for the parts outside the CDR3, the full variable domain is EADIYQTPRYLVIGTGKKITLECSQTMGHDKMYWYQQDPGMELHLIHYSYGVNSTEKGDLSSESTVSRIRTEHFPLTLESARPSHTSQYLCASRKHGGAEKLFFGSGTQLSVL.

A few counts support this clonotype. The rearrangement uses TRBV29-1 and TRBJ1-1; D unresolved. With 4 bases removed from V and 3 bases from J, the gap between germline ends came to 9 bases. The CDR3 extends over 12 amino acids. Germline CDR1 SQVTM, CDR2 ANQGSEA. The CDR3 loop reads CSVGGWDTEAFF. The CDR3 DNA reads TGCAGCGTTGGGGGATGGGACACTGAAGCTTTCTTT.

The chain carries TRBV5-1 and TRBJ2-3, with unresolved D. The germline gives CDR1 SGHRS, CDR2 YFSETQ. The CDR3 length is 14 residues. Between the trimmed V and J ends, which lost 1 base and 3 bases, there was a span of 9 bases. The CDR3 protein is CASSLNVGTDTQYF. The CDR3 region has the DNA TGCGCCAGCAGCTTGAACGTCGGGACAGATACGCAGTATTTT.

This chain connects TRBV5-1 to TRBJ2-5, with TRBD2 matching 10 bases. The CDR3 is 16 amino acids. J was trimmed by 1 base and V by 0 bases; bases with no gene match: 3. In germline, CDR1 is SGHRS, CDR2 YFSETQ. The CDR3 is CASSLAASGGQETQYF. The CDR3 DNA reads TGCGCCAGCAGCTTGGCGGCTAGCGGGGGCCAAGAGACCCAGTACTTC.

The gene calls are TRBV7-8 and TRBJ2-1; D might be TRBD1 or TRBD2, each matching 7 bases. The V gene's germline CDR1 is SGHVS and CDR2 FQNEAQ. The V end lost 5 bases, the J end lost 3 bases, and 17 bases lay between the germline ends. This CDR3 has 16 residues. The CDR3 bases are TGTGCCAGCAGCCCAGGGGGGGCAATTGTCTACAATGAGCAGTTCTTC. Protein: CASSPGGAIVYNEQFF.

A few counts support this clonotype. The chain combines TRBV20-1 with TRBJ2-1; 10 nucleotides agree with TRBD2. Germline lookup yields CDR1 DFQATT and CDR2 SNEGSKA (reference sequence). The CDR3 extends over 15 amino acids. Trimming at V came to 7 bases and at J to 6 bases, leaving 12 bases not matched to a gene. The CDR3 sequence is CSVAQLSGGLNEQFF. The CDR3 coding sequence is TGCAGTGTTGCCCAACTTAGCGGGGGGCTCAATGAGCAGTTCTTC.

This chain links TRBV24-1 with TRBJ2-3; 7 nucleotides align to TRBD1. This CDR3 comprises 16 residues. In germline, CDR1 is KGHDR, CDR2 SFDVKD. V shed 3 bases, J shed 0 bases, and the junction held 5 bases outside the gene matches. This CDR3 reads CATSDPGGTSTDTQYF. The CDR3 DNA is TGTGCCACCAGTGATCCAGGGGGAACTAGCACAGATACGCAGTATTTT.

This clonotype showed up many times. CDR3 coding DNA: TGTGCCAGCAGCCCCACAGGGGGCAATCAGCCCCAGCATTTT. As protein: CASSPTGGNQPQHF. The V call is TRBV7-8, the J call TRBJ1-5; 7 bases are shared with TRBD1. Germline V gene sequence: CDR1 SGHVS, CDR2 FQNEAQ. CDR3 length: 14 residues. V lost 5 bases, J lost 2 bases, and 3 bases stayed unmatched.

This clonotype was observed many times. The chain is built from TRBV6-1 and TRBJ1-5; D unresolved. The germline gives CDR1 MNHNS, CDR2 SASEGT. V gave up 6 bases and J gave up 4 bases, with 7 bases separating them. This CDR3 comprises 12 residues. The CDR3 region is CASSPRNQPQHF. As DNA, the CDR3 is TGTGCCAGCAGCCCCCGGAATCAGCCCCAGCATTTT.

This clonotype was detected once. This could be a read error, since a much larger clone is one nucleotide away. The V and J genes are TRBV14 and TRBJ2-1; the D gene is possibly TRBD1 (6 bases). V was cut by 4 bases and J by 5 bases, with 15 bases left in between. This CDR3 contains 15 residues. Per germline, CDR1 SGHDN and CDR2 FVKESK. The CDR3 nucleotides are TGTGCCAGCAGCCGAGATGGGGGCAGACACAATGAGCAGTTCTTC. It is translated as CASSRDGGRHNEQFF.

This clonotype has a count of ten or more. CDR3 region: CASVSGLYEQYF. The CDR3 nucleotides read TGTGCCAGCGTTAGCGGGCTCTACGAGCAGTACTTC. The rearrangement joins TRBV6-2 or TRBV6-3 to TRBJ2-7, with 7 bases fitting TRBD2. Germline trimming cut 8 bases from V and 3 bases from J; bases unmatched to any gene: 4. This CDR3 contains 12 residues. Looked up from germline, CDR1 is MNHEY and CDR2 is SVGEGT.

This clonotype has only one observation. CDR3 bases: TGTGCCAGCAGTTGGGGACAGGGAAGGAGAGCTTTCTTT. This encodes CASSWGQGRRAFF. The chain joins TRBV12-3 or TRBV12-4 to TRBJ1-1; 9 bases match TRBD1. The CDR3 has 13 residues. J was trimmed by 10 bases and V by 4 bases; bases with no gene match: 7.

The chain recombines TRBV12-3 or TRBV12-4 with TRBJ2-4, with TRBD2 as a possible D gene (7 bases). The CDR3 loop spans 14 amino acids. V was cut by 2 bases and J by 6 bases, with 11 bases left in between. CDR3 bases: TGTGCCAGCAGTTTAAGGGGGGGCGGAAACATTCAGTACTTC. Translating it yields CASSLRGGGNIQYF.